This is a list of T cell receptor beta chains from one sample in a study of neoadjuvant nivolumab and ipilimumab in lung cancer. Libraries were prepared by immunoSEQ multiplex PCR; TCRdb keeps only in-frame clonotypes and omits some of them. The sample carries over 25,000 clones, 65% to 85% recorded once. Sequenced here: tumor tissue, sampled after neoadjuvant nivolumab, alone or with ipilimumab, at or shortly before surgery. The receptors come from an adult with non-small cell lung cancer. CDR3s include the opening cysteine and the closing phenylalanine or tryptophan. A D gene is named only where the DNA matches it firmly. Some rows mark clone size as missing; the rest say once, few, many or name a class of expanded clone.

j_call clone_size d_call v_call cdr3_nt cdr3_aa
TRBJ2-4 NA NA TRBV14 TGTGCCAGCAGCCGTAATACCAAAAACATTCAGTACTTC CASSRNTKNIQYF
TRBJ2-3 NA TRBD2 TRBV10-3 TGTGCCATCAGTGAGTCGCTAGCGGGGGAAACGAGGGGCACAGATACGCAGTATTTT CAISESLAGETRGTDTQYF
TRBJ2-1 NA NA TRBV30 TGTGCCTGGAGGTTTCATATTCAAGACGAAAAGCAGTTCTTC CAWRFHIQDEKQFF
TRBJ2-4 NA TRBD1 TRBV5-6 TGTGCCAGCAGCCCCGGGACAGGGGACATTCAGTACTTC CASSPGTGDIQYF
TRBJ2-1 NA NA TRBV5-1 TGCGCCAGCAGCTTGGATTCCCAGACCTACAATGAGCAGTTCTTC CASSLDSQTYNEQFF
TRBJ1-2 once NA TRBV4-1 TGCGCCAGCAGCCAACAGGACTATGGCTACACCTTC CASSQQDYGYTF
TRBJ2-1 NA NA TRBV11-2 TGTGCCAGCAGCTTAGACCGGGACGATGAGCAGTTCTTC CASSLDRDDEQFF
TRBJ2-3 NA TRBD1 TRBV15 TGTGCCACCAGCAGGACAGGGAAATGGACAGATACGCAGTATTTT CATSRTGKWTDTQYF
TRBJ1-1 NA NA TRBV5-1 TGCGCCAGCAGCTTTCGGGTGAACACTGAAGCTTTCTTT CASSFRVNTEAFF
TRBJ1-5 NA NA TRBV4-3 TGCGCCAGCAGCCAAGATTGGGCTCAGCCCCAGCATTTT CASSQDWAQPQHF
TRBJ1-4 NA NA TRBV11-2 TGTGCCAGCAGCTTAAGGAGGGGCTGGGGGGAAAAACTGTTTTTT CASSLRRGWGEKLFF
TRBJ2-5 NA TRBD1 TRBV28 TGTGCCAGCAGTTACATGGTACAGGGGGGTCAGACCCAGTACTTC CASSYMVQGGQTQYF
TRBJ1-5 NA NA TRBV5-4 TGTGCCAGCAGCACCTACAGGGATCTGCGCAATCAGCCCCAGCATTTT CASSTYRDLRNQPQHF
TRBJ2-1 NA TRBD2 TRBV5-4 TGTGCCAGCAGCCCCGGGGGGAATGAGCAGTTCTTC CASSPGGNEQFF
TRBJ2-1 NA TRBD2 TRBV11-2 TGTGCCAGCAGCTTCGGGGGGTCCCTGAGCTCCTACAATGAGCAGTTCTTC CASSFGGSLSSYNEQFF
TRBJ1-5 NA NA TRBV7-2 TGTGCCAGCGGTGTTAGGGGTAATCAGCCCCAGCATTTT CASGVRGNQPQHF
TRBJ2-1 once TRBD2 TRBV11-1 TGTGCCAGCAGCTTAGACGTCGGTGTTCGGCTAGCGGGAAATGAGCAGTTCTTC CASSLDVGVRLAGNEQFF
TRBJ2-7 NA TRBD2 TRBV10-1 TGCGCCAGCAGTGATAGAAAGCGGGGGACCTACGAGCAGTACTTC CASSDRKRGTYEQYF
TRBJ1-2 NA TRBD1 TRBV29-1 TGCAGCGTCCGGGACAGGGGATTCTATGGCTACACCTTC CSVRDRGFYGYTF
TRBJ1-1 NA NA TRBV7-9 TGTGCCAGCAGCCTCGGGACGACTGAAGCTTTCTTT CASSLGTTEAFF
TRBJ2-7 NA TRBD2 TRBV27 TGTGCCAGCTCCCGGGGAGGGTTAATTAGGCAGTACTTC CASSRGGLIRQYF
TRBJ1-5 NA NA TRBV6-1 TGTGCCAGCACGGAGTTATTTGACCCCAATCAGCCCCAGCATTTT CASTELFDPNQPQHF
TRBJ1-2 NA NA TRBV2 TGTGCCAGCATCCTAGGGGGGAACTATGGCTACACCTTC CASILGGNYGYTF
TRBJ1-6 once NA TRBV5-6 TGTGCCAGCAGCTTGTCATTGGGGCTAAGTGATTCACCCCTCCACTTT CASSLSLGLSDSPLHF
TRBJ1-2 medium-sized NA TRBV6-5 TGTGCCAGCAGTAACCCGCCCGGTTTTGGCTACACCTTC CASSNPPGFGYTF
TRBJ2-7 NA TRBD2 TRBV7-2 TGTGCCAGCAGCTTAAGAAGGGGACTACCCTACGAGCAGTACTTC CASSLRRGLPYEQYF